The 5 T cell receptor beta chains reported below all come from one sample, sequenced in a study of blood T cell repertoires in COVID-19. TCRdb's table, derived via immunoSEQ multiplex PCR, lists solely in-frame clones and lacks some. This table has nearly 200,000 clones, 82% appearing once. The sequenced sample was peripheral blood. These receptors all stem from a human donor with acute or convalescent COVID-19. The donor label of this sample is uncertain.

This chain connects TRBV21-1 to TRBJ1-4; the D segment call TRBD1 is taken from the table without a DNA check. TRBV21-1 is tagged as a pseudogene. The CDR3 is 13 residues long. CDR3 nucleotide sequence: TGTGCCAGCAGCAAATCAGGATCGGAAAAACTGTTTTTT. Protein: CASSKSGSEKLFF.

CDR3 in DNA: TGTGCCAGCAGTTACACGGGGAGGGAAAAACTGTTTTTT. Its protein is CASSYTGREKLFF. The chain combines TRBV6-6 with TRBJ1-4; D is unclear. Trimming stripped 2 bases from V and 8 bases from J, with 9 bases between. This CDR3 spans 13 amino acids. Germline V lookup: CDR1 MNHNY, CDR2 SVGAGI (reference sequence).

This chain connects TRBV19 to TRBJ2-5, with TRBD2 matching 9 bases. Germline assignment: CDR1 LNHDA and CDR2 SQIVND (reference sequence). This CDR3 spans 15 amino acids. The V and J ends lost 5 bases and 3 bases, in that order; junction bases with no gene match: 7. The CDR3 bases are TGTGCCAGTAGTGGCCCGGGACTAGCAGAAGAGACCCAGTACTTC. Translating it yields CASSGPGLAEETQYF.

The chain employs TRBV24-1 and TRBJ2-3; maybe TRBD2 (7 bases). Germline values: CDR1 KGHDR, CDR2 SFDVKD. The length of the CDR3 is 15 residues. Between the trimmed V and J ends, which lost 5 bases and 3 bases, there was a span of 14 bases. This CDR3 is CATSVTGRGTDTQYF. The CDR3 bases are TGTGCCACCAGTGTTACAGGGAGGGGGACAGATACGCAGTATTTT.

The CDR3 nucleotides read TGTGCCAGCAACGGGGTTTGGACTAGAGGGCTCTACAATGAGCAGTTCTTC. Its protein product is CASNGVWTRGLYNEQFF. This chain links TRBV5-6 with TRBJ2-1; TRBD2 aligns across 7 bases. Germline-derived CDR1 and CDR2 are SGHDT and YYEEEE. The CDR3 loop spans 17 amino acids. After removal of 6 bases from V and 3 bases from J, the junction contained 15 bases not matched to a gene. Looking up the rest from reference TRBV5-6 and TRBJ2-1 gives the full variable domain: DAGVTQSPTHLIKTRGQQVTLRCSPKSGHDTVSWYQQALGQGPQFIFQYYEEEERQRGNFPDRFSGHQFPNYSSELNVNALLLGDSALYLCASNGVWTRGLYNEQFFGPGTRLTVL.